The clone carrying this T cell receptor (beta chain) was counted ten times or more. Antigen unknown. Multiplex PCR with BIOMED2 TRB-A/B primer pools amplified TRB rearrangements. MiXCR, applied by TCRdb to the multiplex PCR reads, yields one record per CDR3 protein. The sample includes fewer than 15,000 distinct CDR3 sequences, around 25% of them seen just once. J lost 2 bases, V lost 3 bases, and 10 bases had no gene match. CDR3 size: 16 residues. The V gene's germline CDR1 is MNHEY and CDR2 SMNVEV (reference sequence). The data belong to a study of T and B cells in COVID-19 patients. For the study at large: Active-infection patients were older, median 67 years, than recovered patients, median about 32 years. Of around 21 active-infection patients, 18 carried comorbidities linked to unfavorable COVID-19 outcome. Study-wide results and limits: Patients with COVID-19 reportedly showed strongly skewed T cell receptor beta variable and joining gene usage.

TRB was amplified from approximately 250-480 ng of blood genomic DNA. The source material was blood. This chain connects TRBV27 to TRBJ2-7, with 7 bases lining up with TRBD1. This sequence was found in a human donor who had recovered from COVID-19. The CDR3 bases are TGTGCCAGCAGTTTCACAGGGGAATTGGGCGCCTACGAGCAGTACTTC. The encoded protein is CASSFTGELGAYEQYF.